This paragraph reports one T cell receptor beta chain. Its matching antigen is unknown. The data derive from a study of vaccination and CD4 T cells after COVID-19. The CDR3 covers 13 residues. The V and J ends lost 6 bases and 0 bases respectively, with 8 bases between them. Germline V gene sequence: CDR1 MNHEY, CDR2 SVGEGT. Treatment noted: roughly 10-day PBMC culture with coronavirus spike peptide pools or control peptides (ViraFEST assay). Before the COVID-19 pandemic (2011-2018), CD4+ T cells were obtained from the unexposed donor. Peptide pools at around 9.6 ug/ml, together with roughly 9.1 IU/ml IL-2, were added to cultures of approximately 2 million PBMCs per well. The Oncomine TCR Beta short-read assay sequenced DNA from cultured CD4+ T cells. Scientists extracted genomic DNA from CD4+ T cells grown in culture. In TCRdb, the PCR reads were re-called with MiXCR into one record per CDR3 protein. The sample shows some 9,700 distinct CDR3 sequences, about 35% of them seen only once.

The gene calls are TRBV6-2 or TRBV6-3 and TRBJ1-1; D ambiguous. What was sequenced was CD4+ T cells from blood, cultured in vitro. This TCR was sampled from a human donor in good health. In DNA, the CDR3 is TGTGCCAGCAGCCGCAAGATGAACACTGAAGCTTTCTTT. Protein: CASSRKMNTEAFF.